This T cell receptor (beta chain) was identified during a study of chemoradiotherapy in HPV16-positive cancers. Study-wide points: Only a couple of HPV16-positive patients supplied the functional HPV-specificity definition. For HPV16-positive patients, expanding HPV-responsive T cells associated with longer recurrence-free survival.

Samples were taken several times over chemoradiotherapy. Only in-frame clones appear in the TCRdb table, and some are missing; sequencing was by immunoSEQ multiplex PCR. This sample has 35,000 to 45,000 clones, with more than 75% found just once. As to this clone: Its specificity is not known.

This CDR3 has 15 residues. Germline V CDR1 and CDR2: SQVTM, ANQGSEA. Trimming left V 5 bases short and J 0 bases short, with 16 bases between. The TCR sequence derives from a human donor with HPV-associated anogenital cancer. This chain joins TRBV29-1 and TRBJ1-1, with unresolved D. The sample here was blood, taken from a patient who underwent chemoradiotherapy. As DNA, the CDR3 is TGCAGCGTTCTTTTCGTTTACGGACTGAACACTGAAGCTTTCTTT. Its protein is CSVLFVYGLNTEAFF.